This TCR beta chain stems from a study of T cells in tuberculosis. Time point meaning: new active TB diagnosis, blood taken before or within 7 days of starting treatment. Data came from immunoSEQ multiplex PCR; TCRdb stores just in-frame clones and leaves some out. The sample has about 49,000 clones, nearly 95% seen once; the top ten hold around 1.4%. Comments on this clone: Its antigen is not identified.

V was shortened by 1 base and J by 4 bases, with 7 bases between the two germline ends. This CDR3 comprises 13 residues. Germline loops: CDR1 LNHDA, CDR2 SQIVND (reference sequence). Study conclusions and caveats: Active tuberculosis alpha repertoires lay closer to GMM-specific TCRs than controls'. Active tuberculosis patients had shorter CDR3-alpha; the beta difference was nonsignificant. Cases with active tuberculosis were adults, while controls were adolescents.

This receptor was identified in an adult with tuberculosis. The chain combines TRBV19 with TRBJ1-1; D unresolved. The starting material was PBMCs, obtained at tuberculosis diagnosis. Written as DNA, the CDR3 is TGTGCCAGTAGTATAGGTAGAGGCACTGAAGCTTTCTTT. Amino acids: CASSIGRGTEAFF.